This T cell receptor (beta chain) was sequenced during a study of blood T cell repertoires in COVID-19. At the level of the study: Acute and convalescent COVID-19 samples came from the United States, Italy and Spain.

Participants reported their clinical history, and cohort assignment relied on those reports. CDR1 and CDR2 (germline): SEHNR, FQNEAQ (reference sequence). V was trimmed by 5 bases and J by 2 bases, leaving 15 bases between them. The CDR3 totals 16 residues. Here immunoSEQ multiplex PCR was the method, and the copy in TCRdb shows in-frame clones only, minus some. This table has roughly 290,000 clones, approximately 83% appearing once. V and J are TRBV7-9 and TRBJ2-2; D perhaps matches TRBD2 (6 bases). This clonotype was obtained from a man aged 25-45 years who had recovered from COVID-19. The sequenced material came from PBMCs or T cells enriched from blood (not recorded which). CDR3 sequence reads: CASSGEGLANTGELFF. The CDR3 nucleotides read TGTGCCAGCAGCGGTGAGGGACTGGCAAACACCGGGGAGCTGTTTTTT.